This is a list of T cell receptor beta chains from one sample in a study of molecular identifiers for immune sequencing clone quantification. One entry per CDR3 protein results from TCRdb running MiXCR on the PCR reads. The profile covers about half a million distinct CDR3 sequences, with about 25% appearing a single time and roughly 0.77% taken by the ten largest. The material sequenced was naive CD8+ T cells from blood, with Jurkat cell RNA spiked in. The receptors shown here come from a human donor in good health. Some libraries in this study had Jurkat cell RNA spiked in. Both conserved end residues are trimmed from each CDR3. Each record gives: CDR3 protein, V gene, J gene.

CDR3 protein: ASSLISMGQGIWNEQF
V gene: TRBV12-3/TRBV12-4
J gene: TRBJ2-1

CDR3 protein: ASSQVSGGGYEQY
V gene: TRBV4-3
J gene: TRBJ2-7

CDR3 protein: ASSPGSGPPQDTRY
V gene: TRBV4-3
J gene: TRBJ2-3

CDR3 protein: ASSYQFGGAYEQY
V gene: TRBV27
J gene: TRBJ2-7

CDR3 protein: ASSEELAGGTDTQY
V gene: TRBV2
J gene: TRBJ2-3

CDR3 protein: ASSVRDRSYEQY
V gene: TRBV9
J gene: TRBJ2-7

CDR3 protein: SIAGGTEAF
V gene: TRBV29-1
J gene: TRBJ1-1

CDR3 protein: ASSVWEKNTGELF
V gene: TRBV2
J gene: TRBJ2-2

CDR3 protein: ASTHRGLYEQY
V gene: TRBV6-1
J gene: TRBJ2-7

CDR3 protein: ASSLIRDPRTDTQY
V gene: TRBV7-9
J gene: TRBJ2-3